The present T cell receptor beta chain was sequenced within a study of blood T cell repertoires in COVID-19 (TCRdb year 2020). Regarding the research as a whole: Collaborator samples came from the United States, Italy and Spain and covered acute and convalescent phases of COVID-19. The prospective study material was composed of cDNA or gDNA derived from T cells, B-cell-depleted T cells, or PBMCs. Subjects who had been exposed to COVID-19, were actively infected with it, or had recovered from it provided the deeply sampled blood TCRbeta repertoires that made up the dataset. A freely available public database, intended as a resource for researchers studying the immune response to SARS-CoV-2, is where the repertoires were released. Samples were obtained from the ongoing ImmuneRACE study (first 160 participants) and from 1,254 subjects provided by 6 global collaborators. The sample metadata nearly always contained a de-identified subject ID, COVID-19 status, age in years and sex. HLA class I and class II types, where available, came from metadata supplied by the sample provider rather than from assay-based typing. General conclusions and limits of the study: The quantity of clinical and demographic metadata differed by source and by participant and was supplied without curation.

The immunoSEQ Assay, a bias-controlled multiplex PCR, was used to amplify TCRbeta CDR3 regions from genomic DNA. The paper's data handling went like this. Nucleated cell counts per sample were estimated from amplification of reference gene primers within the assay. To quantify the absolute abundance of each unique TCRbeta CDR3 rearrangement, sequence reads were collapsed and filtered. For each sample, productive Simpson clonality was calculated as the square root of Simpson's diversity index across productive rearrangements. TCRdb took this table from immuneACCESS and kept in-frame rearrangements with V and J called. Such tables lack part of the clones; where checked against another copy, unresolved V genes explain under half of the gap, and the rest is unexplained. That table gives V, J and clone size, and the DNA gave D and trimming. The sample contains over 100,000 clones, around 86% of them found a single time. The ten largest clones capture 2.5% to 3.5% of the sample.

This clone was seen a single time. Its antigen target is currently unknown. There are no base qualities to consult, and no much larger clone falls within one base. The V and J ends are trimmed by 6 bases and 7 bases, leaving 21 bases between them. CDR1 MNHEY and CDR2 SVGEGT are derived from the germline V gene. The CDR3 sequence holds 16 residues, the cysteine and phenylalanine included. Just CDR3 DNA is preserved here, 48 bases in frame from base 1. Each collaborating institution followed its own protocols to collect whole blood in K2EDTA tubes. For TCRbeta analysis, collaborators shipped samples in one of three forms: frozen whole blood, isolated PBMCs, or DNA extracted from either of those sample types.

Sequenced: peripheral blood. Here the chain combines TRBV6-2 or TRBV6-3 and TRBJ2-2, and possibly TRBD2, on 7 matching bases. The sequence derives from a man in his fifties or sixties with active or convalescent COVID-19. The CDR3 protein is CASSVRGGAWGGELFF. The nucleotide sequence reads TGTGCCAGCAGCGTCCGCGGGGGCGCTTGGGGCGGGGAGCTGTTTTTT.